This T cell receptor beta chain emerged from a study of response to subunit inactivated influenza vaccine. Overall study findings and caveats: The authors offered the suggestion that each seasonal influenza vaccination recruits few new T cells.

With respect to this clonotype: Its antigen is as yet unknown.

TCRdb ran MiXCR on the RT-PCR reads and lists one entry per CDR3 protein. The top ten clones hold roughly 14% of a sample with approximately 500,000 distinct CDR3 sequences, under 15% of them seen once. Sequencing used PBMCs from blood, obtained roughly 48 days after vaccination. This sequence was found in a man between 45 and 60 years old who received an inactivated influenza vaccine.

CDR3 region: CATSRDKNRLAGPTDTQYF. The CDR3, as DNA: TGTGCCACCAGCAGAGATAAAAATAGGCTAGCGGGACCCACAGATACGCAGTATTTT. The chain carries TRBV15 and TRBJ2-3; 9 positions match TRBD2. Germline lookup yields CDR1 LNHNV and CDR2 YYDKDF (reference sequence). CDR3 size: 19 residues. Germline trimming cut 0 bases from V and 2 bases from J; bases unmatched to any gene: 12.